The source of this T cell receptor beta chain is a study of blood T cells in healthy people across ages. Overall study results and limits: Estimated diversity, derived from one million T cells, was regarded as an underestimate.

With respect to this clonotype: Its antigen is currently unknown.

Germline V gene data show CDR1 as KGHDR and CDR2 as SFDVKD. Between the trimmed V and J ends, which lost 5 bases and 4 bases, there was a span of 9 bases. The CDR3 runs 13 residues. Through a sample-barcoded 5' primer and a J-beta primer mix, a second PCR was run for roughly 6 to 11 cycles. TCRdb fed the 5' RACE reads into MiXCR, producing one record per CDR3 protein. The sample has 650,000 to 1,000,000 distinct CDR3 sequences, less than 60% seen once; the top ten hold 15% to 20%. What was sequenced was blood. This chain joins TRBV24-1 and TRBJ2-3; no reliable D call. This TCR was sampled from a man at least 80 years old in good health. The CDR3, as DNA: TGTGCCACCAGTGTCGAGTGGGCAGATACGCAGTATTTT. Its protein product is CATSVEWADTQYF.